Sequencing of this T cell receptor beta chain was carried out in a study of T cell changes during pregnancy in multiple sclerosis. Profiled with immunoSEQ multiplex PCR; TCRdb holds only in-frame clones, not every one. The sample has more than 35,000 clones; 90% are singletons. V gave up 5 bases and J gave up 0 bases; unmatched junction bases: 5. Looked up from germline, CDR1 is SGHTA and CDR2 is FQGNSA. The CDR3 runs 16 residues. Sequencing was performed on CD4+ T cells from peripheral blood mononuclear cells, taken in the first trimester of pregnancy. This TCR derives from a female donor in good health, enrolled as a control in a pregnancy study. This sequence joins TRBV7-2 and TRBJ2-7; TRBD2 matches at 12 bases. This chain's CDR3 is CASSLSTSGGSYEQYF. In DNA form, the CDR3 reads TGTGCCAGCAGCCTATCGACTAGCGGGGGCTCCTACGAGCAGTACTTC.